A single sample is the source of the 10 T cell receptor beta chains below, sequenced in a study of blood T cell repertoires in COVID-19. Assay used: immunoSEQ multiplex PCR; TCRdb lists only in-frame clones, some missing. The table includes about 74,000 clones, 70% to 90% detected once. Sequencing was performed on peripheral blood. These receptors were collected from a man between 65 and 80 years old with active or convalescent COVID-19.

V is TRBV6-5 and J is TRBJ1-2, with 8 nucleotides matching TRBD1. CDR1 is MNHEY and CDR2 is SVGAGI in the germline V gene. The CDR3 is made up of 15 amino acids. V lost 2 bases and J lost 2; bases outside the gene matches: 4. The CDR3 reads CASSYGQGLNYGYTF. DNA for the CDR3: TGTGCCAGCAGTTACGGACAGGGCTTAAACTATGGCTACACCTTC.

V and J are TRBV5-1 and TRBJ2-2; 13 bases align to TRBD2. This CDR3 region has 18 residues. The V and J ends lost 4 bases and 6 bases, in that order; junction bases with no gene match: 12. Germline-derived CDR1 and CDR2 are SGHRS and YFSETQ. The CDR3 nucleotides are TGCGCCAGCAGCCCCCGGACTAGCGGGAGACTCGGGGCCGGGGAGCTGTTTTTT. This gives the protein CASSPRTSGRLGAGELFF.

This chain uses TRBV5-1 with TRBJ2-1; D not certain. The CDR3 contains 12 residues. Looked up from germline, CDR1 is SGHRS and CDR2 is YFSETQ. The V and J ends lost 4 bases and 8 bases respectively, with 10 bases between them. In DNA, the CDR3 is TGCGCCAGCAGCCTCGTGGTAGATGAGCAGTTCTTC. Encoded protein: CASSLVVDEQFF.

DNA for the CDR3: TGTGCCAGCTCACCACCTCAGGGGGCCTACGAGCAGTACTTC. Amino acid sequence: CASSPPQGAYEQYF. The J gene is TRBJ2-7, the V gene TRBV18; 7 bases agree with TRBD1. Germline CDR1 and CDR2: KGHSH and LQKENI. V was pared by 0 bases and J by 2 bases, with 1 base of the junction left unmatched. This CDR3 is 14 amino acids long.

The CDR3 loop is CASTLRGTDTQYF. The CDR3 DNA follows: TGTGCCAGCACCCTGCGGGGCACAGATACGCAGTATTTT. The chain has TRBV12-3 or TRBV12-4 and TRBJ2-3, with a weak D call TRBD2 (5 bases). The CDR3 sequence is 13 residues long. The V and J ends lost 7 bases and 1 base respectively, with 9 bases between them.

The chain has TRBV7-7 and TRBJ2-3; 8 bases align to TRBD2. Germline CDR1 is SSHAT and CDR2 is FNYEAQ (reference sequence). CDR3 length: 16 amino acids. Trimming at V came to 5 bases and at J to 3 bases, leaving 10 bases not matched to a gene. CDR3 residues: CASSPSSGWPTDTQYF. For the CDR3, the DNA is TGTGCCAGCAGCCCCTCTAGCGGGTGGCCGACAGATACGCAGTATTTT.

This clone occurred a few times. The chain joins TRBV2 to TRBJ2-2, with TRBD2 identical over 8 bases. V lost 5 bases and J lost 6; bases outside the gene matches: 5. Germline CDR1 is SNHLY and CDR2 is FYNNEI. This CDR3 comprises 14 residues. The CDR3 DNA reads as TGTGCCAGCAGTCTACTAGCGGTTCCCGGGGAGCTGTTTTTT. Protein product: CASSLLAVPGELFF. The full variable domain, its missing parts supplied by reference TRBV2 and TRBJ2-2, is EPEVTQTPSHQVTQMGQEVILRCVPISNHLYFYWYRQILGQKVEFLVSFYNNEISEKSEIFDDQFSVERPDGSNFTLKIRSTKLEDSAMYFCASSLLAVPGELFFGEGSRLTVL.

CDR3 loop: CASSGNSHGYTF. CDR3 sequence (DNA): TGTGCCAGCAGCGGAAACAGCCATGGCTACACCTTC. The rearrangement uses TRBV12-1 and TRBJ1-2; TRBD1 was called by the table and not checked on the DNA. TRBV12-1 has pseudogene status. This CDR3 has 12 residues.

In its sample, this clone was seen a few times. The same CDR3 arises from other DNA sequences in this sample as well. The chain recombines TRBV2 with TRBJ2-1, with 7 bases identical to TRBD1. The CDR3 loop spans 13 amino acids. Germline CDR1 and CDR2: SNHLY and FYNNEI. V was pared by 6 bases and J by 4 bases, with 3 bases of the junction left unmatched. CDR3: CASSRDSYNEQFF. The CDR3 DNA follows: TGTGCCAGCAGCCGGGACAGTTACAATGAGCAGTTCTTC.

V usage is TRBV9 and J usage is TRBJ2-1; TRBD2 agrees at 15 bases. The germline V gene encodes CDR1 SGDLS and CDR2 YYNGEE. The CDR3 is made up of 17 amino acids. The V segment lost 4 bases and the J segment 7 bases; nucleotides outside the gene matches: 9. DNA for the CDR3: TGTGCCAGCAGCCCAAGGACTAGCGGGGGGGTTGGGAATGAGCAGTTCTTC. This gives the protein CASSPRTSGGVGNEQFF.